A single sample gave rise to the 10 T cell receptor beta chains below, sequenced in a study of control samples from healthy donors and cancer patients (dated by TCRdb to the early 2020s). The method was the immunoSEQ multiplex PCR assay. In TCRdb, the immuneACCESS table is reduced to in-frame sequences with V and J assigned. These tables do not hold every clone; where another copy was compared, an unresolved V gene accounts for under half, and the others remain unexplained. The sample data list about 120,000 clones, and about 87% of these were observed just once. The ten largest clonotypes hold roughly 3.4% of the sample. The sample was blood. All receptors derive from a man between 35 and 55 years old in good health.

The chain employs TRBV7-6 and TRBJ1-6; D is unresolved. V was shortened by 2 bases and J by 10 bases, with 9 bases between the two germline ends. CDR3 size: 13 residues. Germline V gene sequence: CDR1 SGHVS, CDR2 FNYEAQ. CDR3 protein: CASSLNQQSPLHF. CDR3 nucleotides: TGTGCCAGCAGCTTAAACCAGCAGTCACCCCTCCACTTT.

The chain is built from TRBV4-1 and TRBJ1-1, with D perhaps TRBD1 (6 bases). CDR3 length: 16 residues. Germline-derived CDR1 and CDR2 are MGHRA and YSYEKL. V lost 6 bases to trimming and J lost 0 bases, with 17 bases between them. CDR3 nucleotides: TGCGCCAGCAGTCTAACAGGGCCGGGTTTGAACACTGAAGCTTTCTTT. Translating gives CASSLTGPGLNTEAFF.

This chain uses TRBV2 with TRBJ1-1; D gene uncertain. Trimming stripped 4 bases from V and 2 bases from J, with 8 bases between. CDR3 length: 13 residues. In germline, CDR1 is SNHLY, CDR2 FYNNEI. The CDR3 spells CASSVSENTEAFF. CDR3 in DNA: TGTGCCAGCAGTGTCTCTGAAAACACTGAAGCTTTCTTT.

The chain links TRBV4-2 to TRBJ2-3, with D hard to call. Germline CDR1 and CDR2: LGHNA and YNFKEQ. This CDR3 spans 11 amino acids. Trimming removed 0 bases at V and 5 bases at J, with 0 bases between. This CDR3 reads CASSQEDTQYF. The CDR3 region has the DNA TGTGCCAGCAGCCAAGAAGATACGCAGTATTTT.

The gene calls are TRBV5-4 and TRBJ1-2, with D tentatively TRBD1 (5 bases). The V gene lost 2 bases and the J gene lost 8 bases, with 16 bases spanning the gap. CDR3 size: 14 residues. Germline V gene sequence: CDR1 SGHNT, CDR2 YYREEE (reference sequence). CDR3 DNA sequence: TGTGCCAGCAGCTTTAACAGGATTACGACCGGCTACACCTTC. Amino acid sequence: CASSFNRITTGYTF.

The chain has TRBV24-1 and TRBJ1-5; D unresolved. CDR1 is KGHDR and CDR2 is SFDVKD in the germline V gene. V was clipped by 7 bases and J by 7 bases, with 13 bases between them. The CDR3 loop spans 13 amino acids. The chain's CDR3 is CATSKTEGQPQHF. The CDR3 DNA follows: TGTGCCACCAGCAAAACAGAGGGACAGCCCCAGCATTTT.

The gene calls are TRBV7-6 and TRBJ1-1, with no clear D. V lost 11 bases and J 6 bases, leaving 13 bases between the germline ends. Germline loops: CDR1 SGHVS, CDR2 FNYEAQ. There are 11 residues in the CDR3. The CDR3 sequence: CAVPQRAEAFF. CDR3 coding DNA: TGTGCCGTCCCCCAACGGGCTGAAGCTTTCTTT.

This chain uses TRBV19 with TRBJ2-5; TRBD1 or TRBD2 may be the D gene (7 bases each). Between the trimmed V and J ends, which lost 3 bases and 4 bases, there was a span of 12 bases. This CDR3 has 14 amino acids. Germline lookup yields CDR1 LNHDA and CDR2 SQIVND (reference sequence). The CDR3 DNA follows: TGTGCCAGTAGTATCCAGGGGGAGGGAGAGACCCAGTACTTC. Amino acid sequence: CASSIQGEGETQYF.

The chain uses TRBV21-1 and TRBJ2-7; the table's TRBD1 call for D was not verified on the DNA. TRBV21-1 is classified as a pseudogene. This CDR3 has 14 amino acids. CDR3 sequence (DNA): TGTGCCAGCAGCACCCGGACACACTCCTACGAGCAGTACTTC. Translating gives CASSTRTHSYEQYF.

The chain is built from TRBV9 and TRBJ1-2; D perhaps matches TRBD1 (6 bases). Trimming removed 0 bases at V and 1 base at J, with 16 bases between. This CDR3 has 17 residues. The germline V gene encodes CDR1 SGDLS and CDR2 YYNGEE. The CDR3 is CASSVAQGRTLNYGYTF. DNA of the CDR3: TGTGCCAGCAGCGTAGCCCAGGGGCGCACCCTTAACTATGGCTACACCTTC.